This T cell receptor (beta chain) was obtained from a study of blood T cell repertoires in COVID-19. Study-level background: There were acute and convalescent COVID-19 samples, and they came from the United States, Italy and Spain.

Produced via immunoSEQ multiplex PCR; TCRdb's table is partial and in-frame only. The data contain approximately 180,000 clones, 78% of them singletons. Individuals aged about 18 to 100 years were recruited from some 26 US areas. Cohort 3 recovered donors had two negative PCRs, clearance, or symptom resolution. With 4 bases removed from V and 4 bases from J, the gap between germline ends came to 10 bases. Germline loops: CDR1 LGHNA, CDR2 YSLEER. The CDR3 consists of 13 residues. Material for sequencing was PBMCs or T cells enriched from blood (not recorded which). This sequence originates from a woman aged 50 to 60 who had recovered from COVID-19. This chain joins TRBV4-3 and TRBJ1-1; D unresolved. CDR3 residues: CASSRTVGTEAFF. Here the CDR3 DNA reads TGCGCCAGCAGCCGGACTGTCGGCACTGAAGCTTTCTTT.